These 26 T cell receptor beta chains were all obtained from the same sample, sequenced in a study of T cell responses to AZD1222 COVID-19 vaccine (dated by TCRdb to about 2021). Library generation was performed with the immunoSEQ multiplex PCR assay. TCRdb stores this immuneACCESS table with in-frame sequences only. Part of the clones is absent; in the studies checked, under half of the shortfall reflects unresolved V genes, and no reason is known for the rest. For this sample the table gives about 150,000 clones, of which roughly 90% were detected only once. The top ten clonotypes cover 2.5% to 3.5% of the sample. The sample's time point label, decoded: about 28 days (+/-7) after the second vaccine dose. Sequencing used peripheral blood, obtained 28 days after the second AZD1222 dose. These receptors originate from an adult who received the AZD1222 COVID-19 vaccine.

This clone has just a few counts. This chain links TRBV28 with TRBJ1-4; D is possibly TRBD1 (5 bases). Germline lookup yields CDR1 MDHEN and CDR2 SYDVKM. The CDR3 extends over 17 amino acids. The V end was cut by 1 base, the J end by 4 bases, with 16 bases between. For the CDR3, the DNA is TGTGCCAGCAGTTTATCGCGGAGACAGAAAATTAATGAAAAACTGTTTTTT. Translating gives CASSLSRRQKINEKLFF.

The chain joins TRBV15 to TRBJ1-1, with D unclear. Trimming removed 2 bases from V and 5 bases from J, with 6 bases in between. CDR1 is LNHNV and CDR2 is YYDKDF in the germline V gene (reference sequence). The CDR3 length is 12 residues. The CDR3 here is CATSRPTTEAFF. The CDR3 DNA sequence: TGTGCCACCAGCAGACCAACGACTGAAGCTTTCTTT.

This clone has a single count. The chain is built from TRBV11-2 and TRBJ2-7; no clear D gene. The V end was cut by 0 bases, the J end by 0 bases, with 9 bases between. This CDR3 comprises 15 residues. Germline lookup yields CDR1 SGHAT and CDR2 FQNNGV. The CDR3 DNA reads TGTGCCAGCAGCTTAGACTACCGGAGCTCCTACGAGCAGTACTTC. It translates to CASSLDYRSSYEQYF.

The chain is built from TRBV5-6 and TRBJ1-1, with a possible D match to TRBD1 (6 bases). Per germline, CDR1 SGHDT and CDR2 YYEEEE. This CDR3 is 15 amino acids long. Trimming pared 0 bases from V and 1 base from J, leaving 10 bases between. DNA for the CDR3: TGTGCCAGCAGCTTGGGGGGGCCCCCGAACACTGAAGCTTTCTTT. Translated: CASSLGGPPNTEAFF.

The chain joins TRBV14 to TRBJ1-3; maybe TRBD1 (5 bases). V was pared by 5 bases and J by 3 bases, with 14 bases between. This CDR3 comprises 15 residues. Germline V lookup: CDR1 SGHDN, CDR2 FVKESK. CDR3 coding DNA: TGTGCCAGCAGCTCCCCCGTGGGGCATGGAAACACCATATATTTT. Protein: CASSSPVGHGNTIYF.

The chain carries TRBV7-6 and TRBJ2-2; D is perhaps TRBD1 (7 bases). This CDR3 has 16 residues. V was clipped by 5 bases and J by 0 bases, with 13 bases between them. Germline V gene sequence: CDR1 SGHVS, CDR2 FNYEAQ. The CDR3 region has the DNA TGTGCCAGCAGCACGGCGGGACAGCCGAACACCGGGGAGCTGTTTTTT. Protein sequence: CASSTAGQPNTGELFF.

The chain joins TRBV9 to TRBJ2-1; 16 positions match TRBD2. CDR3 size: 17 residues. J was trimmed by 3 bases and V by 2 bases; bases with no gene match: 2. Germline assignment: CDR1 SGDLS and CDR2 YYNGEE. CDR3 residues: CASSVGTSGRGYNEQFF. CDR3 DNA: TGTGCCAGCAGCGTCGGGACTAGCGGGAGGGGCTACAATGAGCAGTTCTTC.

The V call is TRBV7-2, the J call TRBJ1-2, with unresolved D. The CDR3 totals 11 residues. Germline CDR1 SGHTA, CDR2 FQGNSA. V was shortened by 5 bases and J by 2 bases, with 3 bases between the two germline ends. This chain's CDR3 is CASSKNYGYTF. CDR3 nucleotide sequence: TGTGCCAGCAGCAAAAACTATGGCTACACCTTC.

The chain has TRBV5-1 and TRBJ2-1; 9 nucleotides line up with TRBD1. Germline V gene data show CDR1 as SGHRS and CDR2 as YFSETQ. CDR3 size: 16 residues. The junction had 6 bases not matched to a gene; V was cut back by 0 bases and J by 5 bases. CDR3 DNA sequence: TGCGCCAGCAGCTTGGGCATGGGACAGGGTGACAATGAGCAGTTCTTC. Translating gives CASSLGMGQGDNEQFF.

This clone was seen only a few times. V is TRBV5-8 and J is TRBJ2-2; D not resolved. The length of the CDR3 is 13 residues. Germline V gives CDR1 SGHTS, CDR2 YDEGEE. Trimming cost V 3 bases and J 1 base, with 4 bases left between them. The CDR3 loop reads CASSSGNTGELFF. The CDR3 nucleotides read TGTGCCAGCAGCTCGGGGAACACCGGGGAGCTGTTTTTT.

V gene TRBV3-1 (or the pseudogene TRBV3-2) combines with J gene TRBJ1-3; possible D gene TRBD1, 5 bases. The V end was cut by 1 base, the J end by 3 bases, with 7 bases between. CDR1 is LGHDT and CDR2 is YNNKEL in the germline V gene (reference sequence). The CDR3 is made up of 14 amino acids. The CDR3 sequence: CASSQGGGGNTIYF. The CDR3 bases are TGTGCCAGCAGCCAAGGTGGGGGTGGAAACACCATATATTTT.

The CDR3 spells CASSQRVHTYGYTF. CDR3 sequence (DNA): TGTGCCAGTAGTCAGCGGGTACATACCTATGGCTACACCTTC. The chain employs TRBV19 and TRBJ1-2; D not certain. The germline V gene encodes CDR1 LNHDA and CDR2 SQIVND (reference sequence). With 5 bases removed from V and 4 bases from J, the gap between germline ends came to 14 bases. There are 14 residues in the CDR3.

Concerning this clone: This sample includes further DNA sequences coding for the same CDR3. This sequence joins TRBV5-1 and TRBJ2-1; 7 bases agree with TRBD2. Germline-derived CDR1 and CDR2 are SGHRS and YFSETQ. This CDR3 has 15 residues. Trimming took 0 bases from V and 4 from J; bases not matched to a gene: 4. CDR3 DNA sequence: TGCGCCAGCAGCTTGGCCCTAGCGGTATACAATGAGCAGTTCTTC. It yields the protein CASSLALAVYNEQFF.

The V and J genes are TRBV7-9 and TRBJ2-7; tentatively, D is TRBD1 or TRBD2 (5 bases each). Looked up from germline, CDR1 is SEHNR and CDR2 is FQNEAQ (reference sequence). Trimming removed 3 bases at V and 5 bases at J, with 14 bases between. CDR3 length: 14 amino acids. CDR3 DNA sequence: TGTGCCAGCAGCTTGAGACGGGACCGAAACGAGCAGTACTTC. Amino acids: CASSLRRDRNEQYF.

The chain joins TRBV28 to TRBJ2-7; D uncertain. The CDR3 totals 12 residues. Looked up from germline, CDR1 is MDHEN and CDR2 is SYDVKM. V was trimmed by 8 bases and J by 1 base, leaving 9 bases between them. CDR3: CASSWGSYEQYF. The CDR3 region has the DNA TGTGCCAGCTCCTGGGGTTCCTACGAGCAGTACTTC.

The chain links TRBV19 to TRBJ1-1; 11 bases agree with TRBD1. Germline trimming cut 4 bases from V and 6 bases from J; bases unmatched to any gene: 1. Germline lookup yields CDR1 LNHDA and CDR2 SQIVND (reference sequence). The CDR3 loop spans 13 amino acids. The CDR3 nucleotides read TGTGCCAGTAGTAGGACAGGGGGCTCTGAAGCTTTCTTT. Translating it yields CASSRTGGSEAFF.

The CDR3, as DNA: TGTGCCAGCAGCTTGGGGGCCCCGTCGGCCTACGAGCAGTACTTC. Residues: CASSLGAPSAYEQYF. This chain joins TRBV5-4 and TRBJ2-7; unclear D gene. The germline CDR1 and CDR2 sequences are SGHNT and YYREEE (reference sequence). The CDR3 is 15 residues long. Trimming removed 0 bases at V and 2 bases at J, with 12 bases between.

The V call is TRBV28, the J call TRBJ1-5; no clear D. The V gene lost 5 bases and the J gene lost 4 bases, with 15 bases spanning the gap. CDR1 and CDR2 from the germline V gene are MDHEN and SYDVKM. This CDR3 spans 15 amino acids. The CDR3 loop reads CASSADGFGNQPQHF. The CDR3 region has the DNA TGTGCCAGCAGTGCGGACGGCTTTGGGAATCAGCCCCAGCATTTT.

The rearrangement uses TRBV5-1 and TRBJ2-1; tentatively, D is TRBD2 (6 bases). This CDR3 comprises 15 residues. The germline V and J ends were trimmed by 6 bases and 0 bases, with 13 bases remaining between them. Germline CDR1 SGHRS, CDR2 YFSETQ. CDR3 sequence reads: CASMEGGSSYNEQFF. CDR3 sequence (DNA): TGCGCCAGCATGGAGGGTGGTAGCTCCTACAATGAGCAGTTCTTC.

J is TRBJ1-2 and V is TRBV5-1, with D possibly being TRBD1 (5 bases). Germline assignment: CDR1 SGHRS and CDR2 YFSETQ. This CDR3 contains 14 residues. The germline V and J ends were trimmed by 1 base and 8 bases, with 15 bases remaining between them. CDR3 DNA sequence: TGCGCCAGCAGCTTGACAGGTCCTCGGATCGGCTACACCTTC. It translates to CASSLTGPRIGYTF.

Here the CDR3 reads CASSFYRTVMNTEAFF. CDR3 DNA: TGTGCCAGCAGTTTTTATAGGACTGTGATGAACACTGAAGCTTTCTTT. This sequence joins TRBV28 and TRBJ1-1; unclear D gene. Germline CDR1 and CDR2: MDHEN and SYDVKM. The CDR3 has 16 residues. V lost 3 bases and J 0 bases, leaving 14 bases between the germline ends.

The V gene is TRBV4-1, the J gene TRBJ1-2; 10 bases agree with TRBD1. The ends lost 3 bases at V and 3 bases at J; junction bases unmatched: 4. The germline gives CDR1 MGHRA, CDR2 YSYEKL. The length of the CDR3 is 15 residues. Written as DNA, the CDR3 is TGCGCCAGCAGCCAGACGACAGGGGGCGACTATGGCTACACCTTC. The encoded protein is CASSQTTGGDYGYTF.

The gene calls are TRBV6-5 and TRBJ1-3; D is ambiguous. The ends were cut back, 8 bases at V and 0 bases at J, with 11 bases in the middle. Germline V gives CDR1 MNHEY, CDR2 SVGAGI. There are 14 residues in the CDR3. The CDR3 here is CASQALGSGNTIYF. DNA for the CDR3: TGTGCCAGCCAAGCGTTGGGCTCTGGAAACACCATATATTTT.

V gene TRBV5-4 combines with J gene TRBJ2-3, with TRBD2 matching 7 bases. The CDR3 runs 16 residues. J gave up 8 bases and V 4 bases, and 16 bases lay outside the gene matches. The V gene's germline CDR1 is SGHNT and CDR2 YYREEE (reference sequence). The CDR3 sequence is CASSDPSVTGGGTQYF. Written as DNA, the CDR3 is TGTGCCAGCAGCGACCCCTCCGTAACCGGCGGGGGTACGCAGTATTTT.

This clone was seen a handful of times. V and J are TRBV5-5 and TRBJ1-1; the D is unclear. The CDR3 runs 15 residues. V dropped 4 bases and J dropped 4 bases, with 17 bases sitting between them. In germline, CDR1 is SGHKS, CDR2 YYEKEE (reference sequence). CDR3 DNA: TGTGCCAGCAGCCGAAACCTTTACGCGGGCACTGAAGCTTTCTTT. It specifies CASSRNLYAGTEAFF.

This clone was seen just once. The chain uses TRBV5-1 and TRBJ2-3; D ambiguous. CDR1 and CDR2 from the germline V gene are SGHRS and YFSETQ. Trimming removed 0 bases at V and 3 bases at J, with 8 bases between. CDR3 length equals 14 residues. CDR3 sequence reads: CASSLEGGTDTQYF. The DNA of the CDR3 is TGCGCCAGCAGCTTGGAAGGTGGGACAGATACGCAGTATTTT.